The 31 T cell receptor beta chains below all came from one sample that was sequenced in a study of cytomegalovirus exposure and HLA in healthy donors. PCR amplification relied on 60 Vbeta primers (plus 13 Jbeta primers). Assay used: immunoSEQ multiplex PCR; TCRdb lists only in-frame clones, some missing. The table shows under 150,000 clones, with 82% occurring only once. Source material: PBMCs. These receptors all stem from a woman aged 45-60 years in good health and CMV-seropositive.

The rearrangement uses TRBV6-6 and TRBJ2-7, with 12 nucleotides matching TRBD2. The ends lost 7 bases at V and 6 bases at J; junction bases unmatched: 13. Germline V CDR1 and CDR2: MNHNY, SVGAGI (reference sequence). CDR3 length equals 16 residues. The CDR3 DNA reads TGTGCCAGCACCTTACTAGCGGGGGGAACCGGGGGCGAGCAGTACTTC. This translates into CASTLLAGGTGGEQYF.

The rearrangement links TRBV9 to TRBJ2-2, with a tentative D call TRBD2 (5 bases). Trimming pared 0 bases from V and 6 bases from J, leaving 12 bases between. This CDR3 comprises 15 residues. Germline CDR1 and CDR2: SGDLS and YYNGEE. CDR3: CASSVATGVAGELFF. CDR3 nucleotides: TGTGCCAGCAGCGTAGCTACCGGGGTGGCCGGGGAGCTGTTTTTT.

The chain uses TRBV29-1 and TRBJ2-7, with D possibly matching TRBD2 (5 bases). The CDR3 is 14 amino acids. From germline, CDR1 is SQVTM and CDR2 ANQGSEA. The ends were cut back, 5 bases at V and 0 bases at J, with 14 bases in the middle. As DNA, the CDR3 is TGCAGCGTTCTGACTCAGCGGAGCTCCTACGAGCAGTACTTC. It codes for CSVLTQRSSYEQYF.

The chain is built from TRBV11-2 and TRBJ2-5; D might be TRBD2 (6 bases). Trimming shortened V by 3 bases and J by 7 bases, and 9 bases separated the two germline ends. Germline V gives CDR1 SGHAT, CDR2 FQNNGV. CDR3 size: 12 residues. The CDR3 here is CASSFVGGTQYF. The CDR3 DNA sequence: TGTGCCAGCAGCTTTGTGGGGGGGACCCAGTACTTC.

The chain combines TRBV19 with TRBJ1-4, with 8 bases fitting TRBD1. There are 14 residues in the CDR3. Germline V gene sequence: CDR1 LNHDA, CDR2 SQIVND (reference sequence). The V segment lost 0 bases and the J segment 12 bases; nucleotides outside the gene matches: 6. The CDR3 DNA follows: TGTGCCAGTAGTATAGATGGACGGACAGGGCAACTGTTTTTT. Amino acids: CASSIDGRTGQLFF.

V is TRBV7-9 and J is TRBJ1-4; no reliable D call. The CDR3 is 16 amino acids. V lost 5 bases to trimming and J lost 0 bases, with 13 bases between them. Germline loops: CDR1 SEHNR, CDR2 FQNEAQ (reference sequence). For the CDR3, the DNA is TGTGCCAGCAGCGTGATCGGGTCAGCAACTAATGAAAAACTGTTTTTT. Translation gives CASSVIGSATNEKLFF.

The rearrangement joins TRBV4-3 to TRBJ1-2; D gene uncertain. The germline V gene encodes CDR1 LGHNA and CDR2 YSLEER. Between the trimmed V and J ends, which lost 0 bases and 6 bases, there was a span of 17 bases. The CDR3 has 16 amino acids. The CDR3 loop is CASSQDVGGSTDGYTF. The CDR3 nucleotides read TGCGCCAGCAGCCAAGATGTCGGCGGATCAACCGATGGCTACACCTTC.

The CDR3 DNA reads TGTGCCAGCAGTGAAGCCCCCACAGGGGTAGATCAGCCCCAGCATTTT. Protein: CASSEAPTGVDQPQHF. The J gene is TRBJ1-5, the V gene TRBV6-1; 7 bases are a match to TRBD1. The V gene's germline CDR1 is MNHNS and CDR2 SASEGT. Trimming cost V 0 bases and J 5 bases; bases outside gene matches: 7. There are 16 residues in the CDR3.

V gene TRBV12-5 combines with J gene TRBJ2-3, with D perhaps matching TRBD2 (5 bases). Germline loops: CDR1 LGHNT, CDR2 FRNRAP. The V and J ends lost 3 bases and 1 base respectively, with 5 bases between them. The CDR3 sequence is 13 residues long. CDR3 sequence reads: CASGFGGTDTQYF. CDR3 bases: TGTGCTAGTGGTTTCGGGGGCACAGATACGCAGTATTTT.

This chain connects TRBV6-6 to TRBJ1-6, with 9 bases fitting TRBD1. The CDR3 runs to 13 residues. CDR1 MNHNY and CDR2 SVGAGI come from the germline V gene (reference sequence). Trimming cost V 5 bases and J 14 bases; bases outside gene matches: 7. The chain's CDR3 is CASSEDRGVSLHF. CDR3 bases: TGTGCCAGCAGTGAGGACAGGGGCGTTTCCCTCCACTTT.

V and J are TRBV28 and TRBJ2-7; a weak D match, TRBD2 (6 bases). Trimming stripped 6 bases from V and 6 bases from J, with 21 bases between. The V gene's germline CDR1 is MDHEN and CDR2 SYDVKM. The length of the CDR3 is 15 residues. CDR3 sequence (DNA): TGTGCCAGCAGCCCCCCGTCTAGGGAGGTGGTCGAGCAGTACTTC. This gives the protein CASSPPSREVVEQYF.

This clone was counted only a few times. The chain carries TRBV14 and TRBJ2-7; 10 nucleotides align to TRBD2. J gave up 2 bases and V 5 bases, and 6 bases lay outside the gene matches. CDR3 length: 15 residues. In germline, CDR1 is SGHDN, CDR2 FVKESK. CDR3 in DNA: TGTGCCAGCAGCTTCGGACTAGCGGTAACCTACGAGCAGTACTTC. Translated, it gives CASSFGLAVTYEQYF.

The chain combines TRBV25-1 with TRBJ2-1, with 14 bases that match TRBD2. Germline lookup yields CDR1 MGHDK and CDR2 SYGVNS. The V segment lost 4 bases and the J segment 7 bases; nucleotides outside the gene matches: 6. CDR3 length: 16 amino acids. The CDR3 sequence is CASSARGTSGRNEQFF. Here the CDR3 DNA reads TGTGCCAGCAGTGCAAGGGGGACTAGCGGGAGAAATGAGCAGTTCTTC.

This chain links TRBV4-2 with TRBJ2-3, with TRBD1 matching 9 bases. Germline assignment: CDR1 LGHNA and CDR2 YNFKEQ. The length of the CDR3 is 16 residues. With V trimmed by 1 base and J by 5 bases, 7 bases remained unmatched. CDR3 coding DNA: TGTGCCAGCAGCCAAGGGGGACAGGGATTGGAAGATACGCAGTATTTT. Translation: CASSQGGQGLEDTQYF.

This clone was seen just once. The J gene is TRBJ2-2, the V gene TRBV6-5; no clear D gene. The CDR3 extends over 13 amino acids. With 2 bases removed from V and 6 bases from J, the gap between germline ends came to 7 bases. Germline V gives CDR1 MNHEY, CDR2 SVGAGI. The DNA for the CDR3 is TGTGCCAGCAGTTACGGGCTCTCCGGGGAGCTGTTTTTT. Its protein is CASSYGLSGELFF.

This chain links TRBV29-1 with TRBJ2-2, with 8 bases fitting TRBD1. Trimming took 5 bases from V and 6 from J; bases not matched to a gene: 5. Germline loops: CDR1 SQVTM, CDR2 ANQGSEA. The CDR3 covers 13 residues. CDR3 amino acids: CSVRTGPAGELFF. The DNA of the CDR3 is TGCAGCGTTCGGACAGGGCCGGCCGGGGAGCTGTTTTTT.

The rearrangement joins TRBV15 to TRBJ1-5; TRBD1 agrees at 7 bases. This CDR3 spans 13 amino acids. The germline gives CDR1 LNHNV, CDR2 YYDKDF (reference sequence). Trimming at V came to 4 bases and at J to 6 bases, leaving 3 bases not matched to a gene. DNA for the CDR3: TGTGCCACCAGCAAAGACAGGGTTCAGCCCCAGCATTTT. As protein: CATSKDRVQPQHF.

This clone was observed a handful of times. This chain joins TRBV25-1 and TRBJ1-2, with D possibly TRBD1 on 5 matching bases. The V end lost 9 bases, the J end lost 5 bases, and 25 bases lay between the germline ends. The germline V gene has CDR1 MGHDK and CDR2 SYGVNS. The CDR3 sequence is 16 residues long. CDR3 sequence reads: CASPLAGVGGVYGYTF. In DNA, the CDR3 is TGTGCCAGTCCTCTTGCGGGGGTGGGCGGGGTTTATGGCTACACCTTC.

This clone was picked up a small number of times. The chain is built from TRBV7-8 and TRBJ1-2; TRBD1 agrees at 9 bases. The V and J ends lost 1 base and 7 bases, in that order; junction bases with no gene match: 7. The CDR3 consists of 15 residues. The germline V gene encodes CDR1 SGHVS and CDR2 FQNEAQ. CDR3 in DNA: TGTGCCAGCAGCTTAGTTGGGACAGGGAGTGGTGGCTACACCTTC. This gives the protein CASSLVGTGSGGYTF. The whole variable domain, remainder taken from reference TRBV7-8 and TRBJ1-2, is GAGVSQSPRYKVAKRGQDVALRCDPISGHVSLFWYQQALGQGPEFLTYFQNEAQLDKSGLPSDRFFAERPEGSVSTLKIQRTQQEDSAVYLCASSLVGTGSGGYTFGSGTRLTVV.

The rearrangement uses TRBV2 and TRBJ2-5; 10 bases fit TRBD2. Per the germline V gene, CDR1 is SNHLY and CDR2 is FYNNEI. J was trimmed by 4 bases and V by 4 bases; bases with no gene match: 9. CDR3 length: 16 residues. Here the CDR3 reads CASSVVLAGASETQYF. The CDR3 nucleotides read TGTGCCAGCAGTGTGGTCCTAGCGGGGGCCTCAGAGACCCAGTACTTC. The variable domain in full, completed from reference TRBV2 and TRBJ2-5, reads EPEVTQTPSHQVTQMGQEVILRCVPISNHLYFYWYRQILGQKVEFLVSFYNNEISEKSEIFDDQFSVERPDGSNFTLKIRSTKLEDSAMYFCASSVVLAGASETQYFGPGTRLLVL.

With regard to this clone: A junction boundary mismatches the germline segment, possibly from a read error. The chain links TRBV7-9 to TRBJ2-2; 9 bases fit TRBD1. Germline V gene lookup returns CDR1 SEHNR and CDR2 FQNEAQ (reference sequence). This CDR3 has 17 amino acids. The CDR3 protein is CSSSLRTGDRDTGELFF. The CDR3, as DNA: TGTTCCAGCAGCTTAAGGACAGGGGACAGGGATACCGGGGAGCTGTTTTTT.

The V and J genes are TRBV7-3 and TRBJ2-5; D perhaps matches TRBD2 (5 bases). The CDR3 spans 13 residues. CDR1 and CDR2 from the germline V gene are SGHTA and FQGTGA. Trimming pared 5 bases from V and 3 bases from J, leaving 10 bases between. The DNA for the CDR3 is TGTGCCAGCAGCGAGGGCGCCGAAGAGACCCAGTACTTC. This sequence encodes CASSEGAEETQYF. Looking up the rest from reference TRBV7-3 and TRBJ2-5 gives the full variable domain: GAGVSQTPSNKVTEKGKYVELRCDPISGHTALYWYRQSLGQGPEFLIYFQGTGAADDSGLPNDRFFAVRPEGSVSTLKIQRTERGDSAVYLCASSEGAEETQYFGPGTRLLVL.

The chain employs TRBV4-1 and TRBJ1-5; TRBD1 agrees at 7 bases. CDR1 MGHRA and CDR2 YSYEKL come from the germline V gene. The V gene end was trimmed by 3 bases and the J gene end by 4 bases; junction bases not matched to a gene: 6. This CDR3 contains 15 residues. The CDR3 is CASSQTRDRNQPQHF. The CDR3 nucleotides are TGCGCCAGCAGCCAGACCCGGGACAGAAATCAGCCCCAGCATTTT.

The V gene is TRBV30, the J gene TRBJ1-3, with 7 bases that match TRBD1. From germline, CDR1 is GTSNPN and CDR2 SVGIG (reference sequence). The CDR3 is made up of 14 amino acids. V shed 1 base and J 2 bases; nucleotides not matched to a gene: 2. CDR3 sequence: CAWSDTGAGNTIYF. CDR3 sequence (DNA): TGTGCCTGGAGTGACACAGGGGCTGGAAACACCATATATTTT.

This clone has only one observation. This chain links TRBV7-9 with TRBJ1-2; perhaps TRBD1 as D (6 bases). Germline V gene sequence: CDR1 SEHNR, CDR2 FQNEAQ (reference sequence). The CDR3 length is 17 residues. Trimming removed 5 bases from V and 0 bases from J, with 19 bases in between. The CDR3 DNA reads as TGTGCCAGCAGCCGTCCGGGGGGGGGCCGCCCTAACTATGGCTACACCTTC. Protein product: CASSRPGGGRPNYGYTF.

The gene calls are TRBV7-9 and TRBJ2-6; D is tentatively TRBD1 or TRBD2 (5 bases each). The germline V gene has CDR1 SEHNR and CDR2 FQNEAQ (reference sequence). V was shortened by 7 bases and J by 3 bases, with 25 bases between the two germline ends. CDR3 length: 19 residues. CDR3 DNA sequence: TGTGCCAGCACCCTAGCTCAGGGCGGTATAAGGTTTGGGGCCAACGTCCTGACTTTC. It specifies CASTLAQGGIRFGANVLTF.

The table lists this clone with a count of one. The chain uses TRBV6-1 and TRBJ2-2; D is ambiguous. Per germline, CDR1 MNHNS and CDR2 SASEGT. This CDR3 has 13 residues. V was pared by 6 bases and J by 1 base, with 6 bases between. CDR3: CASSPGNTGELFF. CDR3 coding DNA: TGTGCCAGCAGCCCGGGGAACACCGGGGAGCTGTTTTTT.

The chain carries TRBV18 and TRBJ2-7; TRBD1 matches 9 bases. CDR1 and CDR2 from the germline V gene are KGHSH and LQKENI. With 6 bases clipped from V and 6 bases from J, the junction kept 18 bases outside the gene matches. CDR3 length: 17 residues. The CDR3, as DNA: TGTGCCAGCTCCCCCGGGACAGGGTCCCTAACGATTCGCGAGCAGTACTTC. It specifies CASSPGTGSLTIREQYF.

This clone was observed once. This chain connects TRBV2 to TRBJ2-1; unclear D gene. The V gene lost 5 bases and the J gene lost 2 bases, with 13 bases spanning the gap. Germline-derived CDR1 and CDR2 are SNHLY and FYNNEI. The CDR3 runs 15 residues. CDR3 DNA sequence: TGTGCCAGCAGTCCTTGGCGGATGACCTACAATGAGCAGTTCTTC. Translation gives CASSPWRMTYNEQFF. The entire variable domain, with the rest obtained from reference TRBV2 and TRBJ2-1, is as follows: EPEVTQTPSHQVTQMGQEVILRCVPISNHLYFYWYRQILGQKVEFLVSFYNNEISEKSEIFDDQFSVERPDGSNFTLKIRSTKLEDSAMYFCASSPWRMTYNEQFFGPGTRLTVL.

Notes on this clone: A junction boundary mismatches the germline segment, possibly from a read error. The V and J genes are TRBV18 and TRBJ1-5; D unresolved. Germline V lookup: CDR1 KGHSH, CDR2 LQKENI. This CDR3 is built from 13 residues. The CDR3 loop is CASSQGSDQPQHF. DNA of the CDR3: TGTGCCAGCTCACAGGGTAGCGATCAGCCCCAGCATTTT.

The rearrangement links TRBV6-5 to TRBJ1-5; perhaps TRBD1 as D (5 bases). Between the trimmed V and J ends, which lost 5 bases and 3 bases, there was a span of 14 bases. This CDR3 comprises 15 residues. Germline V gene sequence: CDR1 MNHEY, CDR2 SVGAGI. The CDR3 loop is CASSHGGTFNQPQHF. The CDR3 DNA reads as TGTGCCAGCAGTCACGGCGGGACCTTCAATCAGCCCCAGCATTTT.